These T cell receptor beta chains were read from a single sample in a study of glioma-infiltrating T cells. MiXCR, run by TCRdb on the multiplex PCR reads, gives a single entry per CDR3 protein. The sample lists tens of thousands of distinct CDR3 sequences, 23% occurring once. The source material was glioma tissue, nonneoplastic brain tissue, or PBMCs (not recorded which). These receptors were taken from a human donor with low-grade glioma or glioblastoma, undergoing nonglioma brain surgery, or in good health (not recorded which). CDR3s include the opening cysteine and the closing phenylalanine or tryptophan. A D gene is named only where the DNA matches it firmly. Part of the rows lack a size; the others show once, few, many or a class for expanded clones.

j_call clone_size v_call d_call cdr3_nt cdr3_aa
TRBJ2-7 many TRBV5-4 TRBD1 TGTGCCAGCAGCTCGGACAGGGTCCACGAGCAGTACTTC CASSSDRVHEQYF
TRBJ1-5 . TRBV20-1 . TGCAGTGCTAGGGCTATCGTACAGGGCTTGGATCAGCCCCAGCATTTT CSARAIVQGLDQPQHF
TRBJ1-1 many TRBV7-6 . TGTGCCAGCAGCCCAACCCTCCTCCGTGAAGCTTTCTTT CASSPTLLREAFF
TRBJ1-1 many TRBV7-9 . TGTGCCAGCAGCCCGCGGGCAGCCACACAGGCTTTCTTT CASSPRAATQAFF
TRBJ1-6 many TRBV20-1 . TGCAGTGCTAGTAGGGACTACGATTCACCCCTCCACTTT CSASRDYDSPLHF
TRBJ2-3 many TRBV7-8 . TGTGCCAGCAGCTTCGATGCCCGCGACACAGATACGCAGTATTTT CASSFDARDTDTQYF
TRBJ1-5 many TRBV2 . TGTGCCAGCAGCCTGCTGGGGGCTCAGCCCCAGCATTTT CASSLLGAQPQHF
TRBJ1-1 few TRBV2 . TGTGCCAGCAGGCATCAGGGTGGGAACACTGAAGCTTTCTTT CASRHQGGNTEAFF
TRBJ2-5 few TRBV7-9 TRBD2 TGTGCCAGCAGCCTGTTAGCGGGAGGCCTCCAAGAGACCCAGTACTTC CASSLLAGGLQETQYF
TRBJ1-2 many TRBV6-1 TRBD1 TGTGCCAGCAGTGAATACGGGACAGGCAACTATGGCTACACCTTC CASSEYGTGNYGYTF
TRBJ1-5 few TRBV19 . TGTGCCAGTAGTAGGACGGAACTTGGTGATCAGCCCCAGCATTTT CASSRTELGDQPQHF
TRBJ1-1 few TRBV12-5 . TGTGCTAGTGGTCTTGGCGGACAGCTCCACACTGAAGCTTTCTTT CASGLGGQLHTEAFF
TRBJ2-1 . TRBV20-1 . TGCAGTGCGCTAAACGGGGACACTTCGGTTCGCGAGCAGTTCTTC CSALNGDTSVREQFF
TRBJ1-2 many TRBV6-1 . TGTGCCAGCTTCGGGGGCGCGGGGTATGGCTACACCTTC CASFGGAGYGYTF
TRBJ2-7 many TRBV7-9 . TGTGCCAGCAGCCGGAGACAGTCCATGCGGCAGTACTTC CASSRRQSMRQYF
TRBJ2-7 many TRBV5-4 . TGTGCCAGCAGCGTACGTTGGTCAGGGTCCTACGAGCAGTACTTC CASSVRWSGSYEQYF
TRBJ1-5 few TRBV7-9 TRBD1 TGTGCCAGCAGCTCAGGGGGCGCGGGGCAGCCCCAGCATTTT CASSSGGAGQPQHF
TRBJ1-1 many TRBV20-1 TRBD1 TGCAGTGCCCAGGGGACAGGCAGGAACACTGAAGCTTTCTTT CSAQGTGRNTEAFF
TRBJ1-1 many TRBV6-1 TRBD1 TGTGCCAGCAGTGAAGTCAGCAGGGGGCTCGCTGAAGCTTTCTTT CASSEVSRGLAEAFF
TRBJ2-1 few TRBV4-2 . TGTGCCAGCAGCCAAGAAGGGCCCTACAATGAGCAGTTCTTC CASSQEGPYNEQFF
TRBJ2-1 many TRBV20-1 . TGCAGTGCTCCTCCCCTGGGGGCTAGCGGACCTAATGAGCAGTTCTTC CSAPPLGASGPNEQFF
TRBJ2-3 few TRBV30 TRBD2 TGTGCCTGGGCGGGAGGTGTTTTCACAGATACGCAGTATTTT CAWAGGVFTDTQYF
TRBJ2-1 few TRBV12-3/TRBV12-4 . TGTGCCAGCAGTAAGCCAAAGAGGGGGGGCTACAATGAGCAGTTCTTC CASSKPKRGGYNEQFF
TRBJ2-5 many TRBV18 TRBD1 TGTGCCAGCTCACCACCGGACAGGCGAGAGACCCAGTACTTC CASSPPDRRETQYF
TRBJ2-3 many TRBV20-1 . TGCAGTGCTACCTGGCCGGATACGCAGTATTTT CSATWPDTQYF
TRBJ2-5 . TRBV12-3/TRBV12-4 TRBD1 TGTGCCAGCAGGGACGGGACAGGTCAAGAGACCCAGTACTTC CASRDGTGQETQYF
TRBJ2-7 . TRBV20-1 . TGCAGTGCCTTAAACACGGGGGTCTACAACGAGCAGTACTTC CSALNTGVYNEQYF
TRBJ1-3 many TRBV2 . TGTGCCAGCAGCCTCCTGAGGTACGGGAGCTCTGGAAACACCATATATTTT CASSLLRYGSSGNTIYF
TRBJ1-2 many TRBV28 . TGTGCCAGCAGTCCCGGTGGCTATGGCTACACCTTC CASSPGGYGYTF